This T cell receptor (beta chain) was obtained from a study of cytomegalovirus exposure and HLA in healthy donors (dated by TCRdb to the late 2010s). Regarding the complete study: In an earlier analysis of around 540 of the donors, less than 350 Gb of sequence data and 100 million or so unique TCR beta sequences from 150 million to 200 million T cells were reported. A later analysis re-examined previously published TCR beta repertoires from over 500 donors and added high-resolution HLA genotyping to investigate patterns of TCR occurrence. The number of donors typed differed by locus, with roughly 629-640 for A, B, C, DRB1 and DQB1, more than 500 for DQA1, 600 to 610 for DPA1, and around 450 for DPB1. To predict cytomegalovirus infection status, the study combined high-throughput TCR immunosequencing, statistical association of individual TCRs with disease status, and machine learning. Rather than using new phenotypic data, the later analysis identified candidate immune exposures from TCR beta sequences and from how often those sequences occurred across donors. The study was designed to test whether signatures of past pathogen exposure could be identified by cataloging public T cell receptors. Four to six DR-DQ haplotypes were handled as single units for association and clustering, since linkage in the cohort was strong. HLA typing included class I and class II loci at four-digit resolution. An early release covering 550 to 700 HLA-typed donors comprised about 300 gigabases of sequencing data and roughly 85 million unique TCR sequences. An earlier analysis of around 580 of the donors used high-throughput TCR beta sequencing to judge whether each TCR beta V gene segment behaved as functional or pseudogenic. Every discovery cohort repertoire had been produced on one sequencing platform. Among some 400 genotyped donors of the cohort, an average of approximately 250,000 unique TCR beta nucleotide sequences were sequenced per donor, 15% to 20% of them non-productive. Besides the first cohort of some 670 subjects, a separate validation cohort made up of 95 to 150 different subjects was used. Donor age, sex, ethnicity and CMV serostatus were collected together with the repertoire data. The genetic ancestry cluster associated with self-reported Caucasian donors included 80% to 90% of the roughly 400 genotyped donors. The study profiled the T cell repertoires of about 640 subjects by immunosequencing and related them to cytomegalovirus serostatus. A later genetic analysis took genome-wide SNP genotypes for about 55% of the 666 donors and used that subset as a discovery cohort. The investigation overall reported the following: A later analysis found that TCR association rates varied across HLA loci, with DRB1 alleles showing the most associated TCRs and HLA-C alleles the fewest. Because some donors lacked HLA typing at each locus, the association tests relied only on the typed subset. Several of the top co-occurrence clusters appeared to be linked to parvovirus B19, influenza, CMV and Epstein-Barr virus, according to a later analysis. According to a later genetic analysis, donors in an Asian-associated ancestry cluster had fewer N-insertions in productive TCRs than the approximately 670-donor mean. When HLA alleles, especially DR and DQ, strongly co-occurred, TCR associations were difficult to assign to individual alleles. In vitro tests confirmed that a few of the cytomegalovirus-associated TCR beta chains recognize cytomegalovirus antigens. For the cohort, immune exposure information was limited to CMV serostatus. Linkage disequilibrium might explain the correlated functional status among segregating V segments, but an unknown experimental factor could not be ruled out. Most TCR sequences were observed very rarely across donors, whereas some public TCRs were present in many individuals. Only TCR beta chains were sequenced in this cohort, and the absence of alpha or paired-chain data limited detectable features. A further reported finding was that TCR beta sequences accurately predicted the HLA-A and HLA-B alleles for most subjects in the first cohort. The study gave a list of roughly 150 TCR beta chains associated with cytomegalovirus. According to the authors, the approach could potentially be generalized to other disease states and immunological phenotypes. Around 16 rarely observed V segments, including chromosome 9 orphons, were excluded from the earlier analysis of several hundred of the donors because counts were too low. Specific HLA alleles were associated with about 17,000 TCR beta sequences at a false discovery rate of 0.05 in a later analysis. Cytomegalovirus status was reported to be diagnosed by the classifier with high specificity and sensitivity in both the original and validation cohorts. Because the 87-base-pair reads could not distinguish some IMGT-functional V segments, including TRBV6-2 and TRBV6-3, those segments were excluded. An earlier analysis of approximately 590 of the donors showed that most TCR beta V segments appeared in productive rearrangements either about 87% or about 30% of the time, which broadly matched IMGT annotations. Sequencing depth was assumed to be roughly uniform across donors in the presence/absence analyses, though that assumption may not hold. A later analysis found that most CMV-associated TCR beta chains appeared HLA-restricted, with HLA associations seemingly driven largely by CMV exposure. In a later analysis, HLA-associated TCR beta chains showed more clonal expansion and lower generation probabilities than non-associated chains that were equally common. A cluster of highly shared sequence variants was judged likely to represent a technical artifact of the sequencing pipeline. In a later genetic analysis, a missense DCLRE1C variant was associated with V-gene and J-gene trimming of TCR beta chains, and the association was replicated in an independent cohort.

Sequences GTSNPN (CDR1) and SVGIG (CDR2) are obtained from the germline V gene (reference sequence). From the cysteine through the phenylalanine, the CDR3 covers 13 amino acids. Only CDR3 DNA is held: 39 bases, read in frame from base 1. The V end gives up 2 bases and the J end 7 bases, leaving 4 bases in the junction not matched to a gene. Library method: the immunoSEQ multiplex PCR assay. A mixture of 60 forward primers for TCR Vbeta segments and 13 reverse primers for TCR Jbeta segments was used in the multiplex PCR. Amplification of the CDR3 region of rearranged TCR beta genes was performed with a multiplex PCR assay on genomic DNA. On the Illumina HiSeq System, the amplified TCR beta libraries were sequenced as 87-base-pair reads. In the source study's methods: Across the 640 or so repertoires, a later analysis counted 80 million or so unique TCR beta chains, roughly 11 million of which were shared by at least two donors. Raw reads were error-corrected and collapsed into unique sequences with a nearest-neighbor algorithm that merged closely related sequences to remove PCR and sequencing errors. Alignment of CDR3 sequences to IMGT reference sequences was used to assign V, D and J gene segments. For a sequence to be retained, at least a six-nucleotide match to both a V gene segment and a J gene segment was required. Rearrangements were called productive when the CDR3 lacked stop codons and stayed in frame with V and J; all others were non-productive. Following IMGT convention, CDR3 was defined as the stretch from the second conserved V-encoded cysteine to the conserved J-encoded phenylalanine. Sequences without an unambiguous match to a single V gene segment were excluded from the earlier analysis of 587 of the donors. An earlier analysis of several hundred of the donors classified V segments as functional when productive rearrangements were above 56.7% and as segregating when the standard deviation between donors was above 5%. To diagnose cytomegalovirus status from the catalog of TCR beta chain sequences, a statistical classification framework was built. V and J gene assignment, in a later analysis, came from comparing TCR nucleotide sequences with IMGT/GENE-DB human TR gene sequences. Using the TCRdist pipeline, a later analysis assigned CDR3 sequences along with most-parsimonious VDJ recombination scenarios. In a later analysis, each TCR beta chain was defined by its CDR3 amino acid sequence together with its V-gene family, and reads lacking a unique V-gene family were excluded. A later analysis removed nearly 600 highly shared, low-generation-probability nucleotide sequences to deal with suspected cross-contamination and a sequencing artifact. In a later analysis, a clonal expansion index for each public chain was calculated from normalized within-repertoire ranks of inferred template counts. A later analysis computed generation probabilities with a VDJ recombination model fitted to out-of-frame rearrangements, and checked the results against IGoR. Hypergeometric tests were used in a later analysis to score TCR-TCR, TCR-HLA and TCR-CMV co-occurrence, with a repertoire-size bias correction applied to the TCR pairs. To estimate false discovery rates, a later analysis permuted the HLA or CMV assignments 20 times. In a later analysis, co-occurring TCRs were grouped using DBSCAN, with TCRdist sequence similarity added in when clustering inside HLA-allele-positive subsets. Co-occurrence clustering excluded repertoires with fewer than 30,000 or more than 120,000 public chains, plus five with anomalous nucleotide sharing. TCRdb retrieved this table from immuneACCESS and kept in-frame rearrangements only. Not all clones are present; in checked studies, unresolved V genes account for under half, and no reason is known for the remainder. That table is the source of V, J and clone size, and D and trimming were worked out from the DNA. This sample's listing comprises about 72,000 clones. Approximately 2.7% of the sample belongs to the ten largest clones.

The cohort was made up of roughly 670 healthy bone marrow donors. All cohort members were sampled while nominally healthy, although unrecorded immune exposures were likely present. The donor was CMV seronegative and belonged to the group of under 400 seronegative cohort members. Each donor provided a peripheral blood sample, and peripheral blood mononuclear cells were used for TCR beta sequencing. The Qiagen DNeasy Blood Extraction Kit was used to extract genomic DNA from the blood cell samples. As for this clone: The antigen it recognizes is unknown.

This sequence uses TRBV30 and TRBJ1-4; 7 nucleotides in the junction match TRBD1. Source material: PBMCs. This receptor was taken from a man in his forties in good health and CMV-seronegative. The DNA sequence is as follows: TGTGCCTGGAGTCCGACAGGGAGTGAAAAACTGTTTTTT. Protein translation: CAWSPTGSEKLFF.